The 2 T cell receptor beta chains reported below all come from one sample, sequenced in a study of blood T cell repertoires in COVID-19. Generated by immunoSEQ multiplex PCR, the TCRdb table keeps only in-frame clones and is missing some. In the table there are some 370,000 clones, around 86% of which are singletons. What was sequenced was PBMCs or T cells enriched from blood (not recorded which). All receptors come from a woman between 50 and 59 years old who had recovered from COVID-19.

The chain is built from TRBV19 and TRBJ1-6; D remains ambiguous. Germline V gives CDR1 LNHDA, CDR2 SQIVND (reference sequence). This CDR3 is 15 amino acids long. V was pared by 6 bases and J by 4 bases, with 13 bases between. DNA of the CDR3: TGTGCCAGTAGCCAGTTAACAGTGTATAATTCACCCCTCCACTTT. This sequence encodes CASSQLTVYNSPLHF.

This clone was counted once. The chain carries TRBV3-1 (or the pseudogene TRBV3-2) and TRBJ2-5; D might be TRBD1 (6 bases). In germline, CDR1 is LGHDT, CDR2 YNNKEL (reference sequence). CDR3 length: 16 amino acids. V lost 2 bases and J lost 7, with 20 bases in between. CDR3 sequence reads: CASSQTRGPSIGTQYF. CDR3 bases: TGTGCCAGCAGCCAAACCAGGGGACCCAGTATAGGGACCCAGTACTTC.